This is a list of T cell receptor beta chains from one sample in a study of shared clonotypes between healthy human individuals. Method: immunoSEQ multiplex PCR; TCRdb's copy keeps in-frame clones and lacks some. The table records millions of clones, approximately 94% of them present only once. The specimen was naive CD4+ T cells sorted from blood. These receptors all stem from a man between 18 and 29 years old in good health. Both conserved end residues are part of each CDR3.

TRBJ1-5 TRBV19 CASRQGAASNQPQHF
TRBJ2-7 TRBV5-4 CASSLVSSGAYEQYF
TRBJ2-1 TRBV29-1 CSSWGAGPYNEQFF
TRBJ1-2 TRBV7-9 CASSLEGFDGYTF
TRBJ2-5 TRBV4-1 CASSLGTSGVQETQYF
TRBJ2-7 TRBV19 CASSSRAGRGEQYF
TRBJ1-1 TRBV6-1 CASRGQKVTEAFF
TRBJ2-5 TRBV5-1 CASSKFPRDRGTELETQYF
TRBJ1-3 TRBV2 CASSESEGFSGNTIYF
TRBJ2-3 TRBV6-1 CASSDDLSGRSTDTQYF
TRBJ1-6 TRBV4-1 CASSQETGRTGGKNSPLHF
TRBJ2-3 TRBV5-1 CASSRSGETRATQYF